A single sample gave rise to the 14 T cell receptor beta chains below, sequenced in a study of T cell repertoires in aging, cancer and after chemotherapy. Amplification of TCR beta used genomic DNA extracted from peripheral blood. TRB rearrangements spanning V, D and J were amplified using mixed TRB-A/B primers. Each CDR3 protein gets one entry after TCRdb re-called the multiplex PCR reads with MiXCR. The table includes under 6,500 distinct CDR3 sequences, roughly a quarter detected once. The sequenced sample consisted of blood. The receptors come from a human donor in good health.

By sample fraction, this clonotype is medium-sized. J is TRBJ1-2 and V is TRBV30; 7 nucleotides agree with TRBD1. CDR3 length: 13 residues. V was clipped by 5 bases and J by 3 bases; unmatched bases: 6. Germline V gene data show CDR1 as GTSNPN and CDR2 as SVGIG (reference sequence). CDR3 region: CAWGTERHYGYTF. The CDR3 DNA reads TGTGCCTGGGGGACAGAAAGACACTATGGCTACACCTTC.

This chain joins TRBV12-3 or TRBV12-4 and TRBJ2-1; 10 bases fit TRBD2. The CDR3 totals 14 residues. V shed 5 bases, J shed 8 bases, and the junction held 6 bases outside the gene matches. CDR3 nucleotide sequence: TGTGCCAGCAGTCAAGCGGGAGGGTTTGATGAGCAGTTCTTC. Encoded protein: CASSQAGGFDEQFF.

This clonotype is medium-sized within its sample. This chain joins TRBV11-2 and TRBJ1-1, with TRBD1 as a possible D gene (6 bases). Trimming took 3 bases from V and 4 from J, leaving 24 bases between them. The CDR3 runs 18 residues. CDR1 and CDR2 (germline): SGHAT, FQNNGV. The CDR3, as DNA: TGTGCCAGCAGCTTTTTAACCGGGACACCTGGCCTTGGCACTGAAGCTTTCTTT. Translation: CASSFLTGTPGLGTEAFF.

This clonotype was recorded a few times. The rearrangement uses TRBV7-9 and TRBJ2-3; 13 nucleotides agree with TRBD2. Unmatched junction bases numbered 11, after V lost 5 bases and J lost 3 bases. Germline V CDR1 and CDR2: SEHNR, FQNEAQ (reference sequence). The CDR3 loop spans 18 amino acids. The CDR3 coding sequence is TGTGCCAGCAGCACCGGACTAGCGGGAGATTTCGGTACAGATACGCAGTATTTT. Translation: CASSTGLAGDFGTDTQYF.

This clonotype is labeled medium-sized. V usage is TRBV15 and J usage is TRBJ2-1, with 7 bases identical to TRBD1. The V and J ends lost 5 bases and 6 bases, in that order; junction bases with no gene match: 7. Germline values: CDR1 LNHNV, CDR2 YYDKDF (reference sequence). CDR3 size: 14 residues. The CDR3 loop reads CATSLLGQSNEQFF. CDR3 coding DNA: TGTGCCACCAGCCTCTTGGGACAGAGCAATGAGCAGTTCTTC.

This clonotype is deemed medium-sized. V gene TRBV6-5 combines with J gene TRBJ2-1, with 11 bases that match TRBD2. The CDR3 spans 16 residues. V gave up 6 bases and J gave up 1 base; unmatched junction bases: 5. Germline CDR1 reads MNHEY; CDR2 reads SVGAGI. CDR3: CASRSTSGSSYNEQFF. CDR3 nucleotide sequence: TGTGCCAGCAGAAGTACTAGCGGGAGTTCCTACAATGAGCAGTTCTTC.

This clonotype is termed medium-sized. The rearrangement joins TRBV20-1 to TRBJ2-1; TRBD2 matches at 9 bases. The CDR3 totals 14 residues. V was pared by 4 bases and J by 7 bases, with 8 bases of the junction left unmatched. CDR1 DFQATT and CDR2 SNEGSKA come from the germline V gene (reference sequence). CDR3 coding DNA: TGCAGTGCTAAAGGGCGGGAGGGCCAAAATGAGCAGTTCTTC. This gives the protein CSAKGREGQNEQFF.

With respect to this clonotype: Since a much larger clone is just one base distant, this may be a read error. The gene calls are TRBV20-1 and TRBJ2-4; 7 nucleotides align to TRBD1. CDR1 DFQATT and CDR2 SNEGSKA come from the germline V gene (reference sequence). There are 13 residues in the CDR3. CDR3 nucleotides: TGCAGTGCTGCACCACAGGGGAAAAACATTAAGTACTTC. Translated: CSAAPQGKNIKYF.

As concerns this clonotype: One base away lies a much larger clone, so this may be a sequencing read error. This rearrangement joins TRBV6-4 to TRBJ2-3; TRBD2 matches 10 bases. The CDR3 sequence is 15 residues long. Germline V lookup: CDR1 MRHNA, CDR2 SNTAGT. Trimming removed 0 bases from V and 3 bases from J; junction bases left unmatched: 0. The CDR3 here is CASSDSSGRTDTQYF. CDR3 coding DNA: TGTGCCAGCAGTGACTCTAGCGGGAGGACAGATACGCAGTATTTT.

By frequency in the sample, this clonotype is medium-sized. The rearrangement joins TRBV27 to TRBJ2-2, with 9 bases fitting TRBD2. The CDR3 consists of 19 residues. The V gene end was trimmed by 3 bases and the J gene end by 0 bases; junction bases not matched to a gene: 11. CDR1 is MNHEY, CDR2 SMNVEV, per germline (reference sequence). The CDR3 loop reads CASSLVVAGVNPNTGELFF. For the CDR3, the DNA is TGTGCCAGCAGTTTGGTCGTAGCGGGAGTTAATCCGAACACCGGGGAGCTGTTTTTT.

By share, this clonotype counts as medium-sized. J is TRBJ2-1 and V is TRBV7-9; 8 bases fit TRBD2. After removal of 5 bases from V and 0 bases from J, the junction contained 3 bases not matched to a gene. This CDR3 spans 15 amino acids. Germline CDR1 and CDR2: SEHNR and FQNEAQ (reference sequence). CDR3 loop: CASSQSGSSYNEQFF. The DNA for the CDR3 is TGTGCCAGCAGCCAGAGCGGGAGCTCCTACAATGAGCAGTTCTTC. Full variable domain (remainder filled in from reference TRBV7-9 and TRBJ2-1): DTGVSQNPRHKITKRGQNVTFRCDPISEHNRLYWYRQTLGQGPEFLTYFQNEAQLEKSRLLSDRFSAERPKGSFSTLEIQRTEQGDSAMYLCASSQSGSSYNEQFFGPGTRLTVL.

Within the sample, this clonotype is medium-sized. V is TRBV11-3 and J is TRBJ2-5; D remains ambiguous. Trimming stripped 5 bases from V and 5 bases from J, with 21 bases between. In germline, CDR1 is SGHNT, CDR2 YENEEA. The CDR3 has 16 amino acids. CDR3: CASSPLPYYKEETQYF. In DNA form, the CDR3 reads TGTGCCAGCAGCCCACTCCCATACTACAAGGAGGAGACCCAGTACTTC.

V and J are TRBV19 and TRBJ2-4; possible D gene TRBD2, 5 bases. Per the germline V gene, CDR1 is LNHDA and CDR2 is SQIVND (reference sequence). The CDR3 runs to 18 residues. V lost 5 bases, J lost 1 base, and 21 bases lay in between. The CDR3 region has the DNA TGTGCCAGTAGTCCCAGACCAATTAGGGAGTGGGCCAAAAACATTCAGTACTTC. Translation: CASSPRPIREWAKNIQYF. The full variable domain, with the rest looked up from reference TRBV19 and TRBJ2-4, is DGGITQSPKYLFRKEGQNVTLSCEQNLNHDAMYWYRQDPGQGLRLIYYSQIVNDFQKGDIAEGYSVSREKKESFPLTVTSAQKNPTAFYLCASSPRPIREWAKNIQYFGAGTRLSVL.

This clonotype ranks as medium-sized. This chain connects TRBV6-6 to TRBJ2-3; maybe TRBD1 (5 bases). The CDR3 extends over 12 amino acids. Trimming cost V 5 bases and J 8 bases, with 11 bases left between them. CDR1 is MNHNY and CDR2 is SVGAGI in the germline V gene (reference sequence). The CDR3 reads CASSGALVTQYF. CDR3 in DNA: TGTGCCAGCAGTGGGGCCTTGGTTACGCAGTATTTT.